This T cell receptor (beta chain) appears in the sequencing data of a study of Graves' ophthalmopathy and Graves' hyperthyroidism. TCR beta CDR3 amplification used RNA transcripts. RT-PCR was first run with HTBI primers, then multiplex PCR in a second round. TCRdb analysed the multiplex PCR reads with MiXCR anew, one entry per CDR3 protein. The table has around 1.1 million distinct CDR3 sequences, 35% to 40% seen once. Exclusion criteria comprised other autoimmune diseases, uncontrolled infections, pregnancy or lactation in patients. This receptor was identified in an adult man with Graves' hyperthyroidism. The material sequenced was peripheral blood or thyroid tissue (not recorded which).

In nucleotides, the CDR3 is TGTGCCATCAGTGAGACCGACAGGCCGGGCATCCAGCCCCAGCATTTT. Amino acids: CAISETDRPGIQPQHF. The rearrangement joins TRBV10-3 to TRBJ1-5, with a tentative D call TRBD1 (6 bases). This CDR3 spans 16 amino acids. The germline V gene has CDR1 ENHRY and CDR2 SYGVKD. With 2 bases removed from V and 7 bases from J, the gap between germline ends came to 18 bases.